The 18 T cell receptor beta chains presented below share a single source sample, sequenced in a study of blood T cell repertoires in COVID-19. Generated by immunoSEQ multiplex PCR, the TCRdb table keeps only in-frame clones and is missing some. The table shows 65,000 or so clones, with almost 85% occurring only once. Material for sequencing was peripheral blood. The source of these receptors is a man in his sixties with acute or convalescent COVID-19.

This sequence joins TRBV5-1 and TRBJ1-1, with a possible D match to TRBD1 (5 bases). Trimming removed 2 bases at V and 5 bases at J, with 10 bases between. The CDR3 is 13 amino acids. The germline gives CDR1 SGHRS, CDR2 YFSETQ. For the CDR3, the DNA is TGCGCCAGCAGCTTACTTCAGGGTACTGAAGCTTTCTTT. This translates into CASSLLQGTEAFF.

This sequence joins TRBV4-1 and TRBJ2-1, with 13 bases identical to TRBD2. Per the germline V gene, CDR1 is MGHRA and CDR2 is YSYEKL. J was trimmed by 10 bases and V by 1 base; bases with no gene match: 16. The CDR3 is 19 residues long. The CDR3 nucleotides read TGCGCCAGCAGCCAAGTCATAACTAGCGGGGGGGTACCGGTTGTAGAGCAGTTCTTC. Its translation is CASSQVITSGGVPVVEQFF.

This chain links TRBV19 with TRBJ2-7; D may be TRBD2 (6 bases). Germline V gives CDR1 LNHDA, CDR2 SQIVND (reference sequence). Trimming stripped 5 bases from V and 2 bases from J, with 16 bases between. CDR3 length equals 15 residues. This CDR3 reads CASSHGAGTAYEQYF. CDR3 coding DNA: TGTGCCAGTAGTCACGGGGCGGGGACTGCCTACGAGCAGTACTTC.

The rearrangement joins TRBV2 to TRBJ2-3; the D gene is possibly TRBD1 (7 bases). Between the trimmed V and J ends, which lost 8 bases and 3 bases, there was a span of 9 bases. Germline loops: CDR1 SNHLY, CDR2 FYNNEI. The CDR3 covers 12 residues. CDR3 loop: CASAGGTDTQYF. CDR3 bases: TGTGCCAGCGCAGGGGGGACAGATACGCAGTATTTT. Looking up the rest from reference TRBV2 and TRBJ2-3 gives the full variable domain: EPEVTQTPSHQVTQMGQEVILRCVPISNHLYFYWYRQILGQKVEFLVSFYNNEISEKSEIFDDQFSVERPDGSNFTLKIRSTKLEDSAMYFCASAGGTDTQYFGPGTRLTVL.

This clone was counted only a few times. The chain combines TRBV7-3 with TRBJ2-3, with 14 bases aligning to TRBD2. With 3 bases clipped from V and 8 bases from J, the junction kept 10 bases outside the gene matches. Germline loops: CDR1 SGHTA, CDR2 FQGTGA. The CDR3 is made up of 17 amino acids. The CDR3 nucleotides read TGTGCCAGCAGCTTGGGGACTAGCGGGGGTAAGGGGGTTACGCAGTATTTT. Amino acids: CASSLGTSGGKGVTQYF.

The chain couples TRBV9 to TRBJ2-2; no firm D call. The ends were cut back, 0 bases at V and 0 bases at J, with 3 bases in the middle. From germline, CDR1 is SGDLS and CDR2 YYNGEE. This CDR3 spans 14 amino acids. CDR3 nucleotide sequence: TGTGCCAGCAGCGTAGCTCCGAACACCGGGGAGCTGTTTTTT. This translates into CASSVAPNTGELFF.

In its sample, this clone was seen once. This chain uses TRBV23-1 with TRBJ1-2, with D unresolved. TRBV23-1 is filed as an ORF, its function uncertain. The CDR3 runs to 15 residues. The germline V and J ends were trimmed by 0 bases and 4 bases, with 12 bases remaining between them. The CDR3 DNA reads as TGCGCCAGCAGTCAATCGCAGGCAGGATCCTATGGCTACACCTTC. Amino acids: CASSQSQAGSYGYTF.

This CDR3 reads CASAFSGGPYEQYF. The CDR3 nucleotides are TGCGCCAGCGCCTTTAGCGGGGGGCCTTACGAGCAGTACTTC. The chain carries TRBV4-1 and TRBJ2-7; TRBD2 matches 10 bases. The CDR3 extends over 14 amino acids. CDR1 and CDR2 from the germline V gene are MGHRA and YSYEKL. Trimming removed 8 bases from V and 4 bases from J; junction bases left unmatched: 8.

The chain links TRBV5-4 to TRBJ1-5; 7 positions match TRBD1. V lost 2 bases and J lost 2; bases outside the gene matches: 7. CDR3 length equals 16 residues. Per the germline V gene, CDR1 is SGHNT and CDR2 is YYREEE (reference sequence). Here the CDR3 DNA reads TGTGCCAGCAGCTTATTTACAGGGGAGGGCAATCAGCCCCAGCATTTT. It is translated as CASSLFTGEGNQPQHF.

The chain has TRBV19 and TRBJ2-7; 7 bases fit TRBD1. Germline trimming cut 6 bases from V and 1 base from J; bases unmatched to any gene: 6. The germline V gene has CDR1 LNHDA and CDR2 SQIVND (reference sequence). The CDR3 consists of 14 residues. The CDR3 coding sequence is TGTGCCAGTAGCTCGACAGGGTCATCCTACGAGCAGTACTTC. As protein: CASSSTGSSYEQYF.

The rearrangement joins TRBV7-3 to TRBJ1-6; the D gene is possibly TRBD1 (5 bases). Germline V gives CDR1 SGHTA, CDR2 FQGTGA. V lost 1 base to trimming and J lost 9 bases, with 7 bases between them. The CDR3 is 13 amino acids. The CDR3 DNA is TGTGCCAGCAGCTTAATCGGGGGTTCACCCCTCCACTTT. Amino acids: CASSLIGGSPLHF.

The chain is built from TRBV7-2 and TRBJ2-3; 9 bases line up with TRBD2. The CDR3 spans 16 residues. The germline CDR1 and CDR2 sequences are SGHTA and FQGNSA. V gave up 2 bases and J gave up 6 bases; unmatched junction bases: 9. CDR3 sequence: CASSLTYSGGTDTQYF. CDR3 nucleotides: TGTGCCAGCAGCTTAACGTACAGCGGGGGGACGGATACGCAGTATTTT.

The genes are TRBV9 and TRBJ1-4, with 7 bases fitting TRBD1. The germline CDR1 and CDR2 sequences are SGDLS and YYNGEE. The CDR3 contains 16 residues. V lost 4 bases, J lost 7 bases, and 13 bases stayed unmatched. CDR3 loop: CASSPFGQAGGEKLFF. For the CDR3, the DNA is TGTGCCAGCAGCCCATTCGGACAGGCGGGGGGTGAAAAACTGTTTTTT.

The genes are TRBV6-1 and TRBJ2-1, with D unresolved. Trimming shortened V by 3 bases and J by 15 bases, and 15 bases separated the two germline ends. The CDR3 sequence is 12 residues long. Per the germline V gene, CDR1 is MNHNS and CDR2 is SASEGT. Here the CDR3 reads CASSDPVLLPFF. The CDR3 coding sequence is TGTGCCAGCAGTGACCCCGTTCTCCTCCCGTTCTTC.

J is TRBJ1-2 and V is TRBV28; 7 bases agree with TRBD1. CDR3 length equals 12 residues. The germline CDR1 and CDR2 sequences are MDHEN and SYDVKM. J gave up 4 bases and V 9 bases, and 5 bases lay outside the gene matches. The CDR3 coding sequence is TGTGCCAGTCAGGGGGACAGCTATGGCTACACCTTC. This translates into CASQGDSYGYTF.

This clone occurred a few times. The CDR3, as DNA: TGTGCCAGCAGCTCGGGACTAGCGGGGTCCCAAGGGAACACCGGGGAGCTGTTTTTT. Translating gives CASSSGLAGSQGNTGELFF. This chain connects TRBV7-3 to TRBJ2-2, with 13 positions matching TRBD2. After removal of 4 bases from V and 1 base from J, the junction contained 9 bases not matched to a gene. From germline, CDR1 is SGHTA and CDR2 FQGTGA. The CDR3 sequence is 19 residues long.

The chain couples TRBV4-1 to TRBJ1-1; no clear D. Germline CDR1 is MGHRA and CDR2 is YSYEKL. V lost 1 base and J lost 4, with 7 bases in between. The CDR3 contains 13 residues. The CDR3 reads CASSQGAGTEAFF. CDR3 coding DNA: TGCGCCAGCAGCCAAGGGGCAGGCACTGAAGCTTTCTTT.

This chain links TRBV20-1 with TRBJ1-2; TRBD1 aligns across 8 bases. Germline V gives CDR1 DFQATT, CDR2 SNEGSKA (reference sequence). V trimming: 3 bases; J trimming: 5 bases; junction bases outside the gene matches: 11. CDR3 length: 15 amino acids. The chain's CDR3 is CSASEGTGGDYGYTF. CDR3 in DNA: TGCAGTGCTAGTGAAGGAACAGGGGGGGATTATGGCTACACCTTC.